The T cell receptor beta chain under discussion was sequenced for a study of T-cell reconstitution after alpha-beta-depleted transplantation in children. Study-level points and caveats: Where some patients showed high TCRbeta diversity at day 60, it came from recipient T cells and thymic progenitors that had survived.

This CDR3 has 16 amino acids. The V and J ends lost 0 bases and 3 bases respectively, with 15 bases between them. Germline values: CDR1 MNHEY, CDR2 SMNVEV (reference sequence). To note about this clonotype: Its antigen is not known.

Construction of the TCRbeta library involved unique molecular identifiers. TCRdb passed the PCR reads through MiXCR, listing each CDR3 protein once. Among over 45,000 distinct CDR3 sequences listed, about 9.3% were seen once. This chain uses TRBV27 with TRBJ2-7; D is undetermined. This receptor was identified in a male patient under 10 years old who had a stem cell transplant for chronic granulomatous disease, so the T cells may come from the graft donor. The sample here was PBMCs, mostly from graft donor cells, taken 60 days after TCRalphabeta/CD19-depleted stem cell transplant. As DNA, the CDR3 is TGTGCCAGCAGTTTATCGATTAGTGCACGCGTCTACGAGCAGTACTTC. It codes for CASSLSISARVYEQYF.